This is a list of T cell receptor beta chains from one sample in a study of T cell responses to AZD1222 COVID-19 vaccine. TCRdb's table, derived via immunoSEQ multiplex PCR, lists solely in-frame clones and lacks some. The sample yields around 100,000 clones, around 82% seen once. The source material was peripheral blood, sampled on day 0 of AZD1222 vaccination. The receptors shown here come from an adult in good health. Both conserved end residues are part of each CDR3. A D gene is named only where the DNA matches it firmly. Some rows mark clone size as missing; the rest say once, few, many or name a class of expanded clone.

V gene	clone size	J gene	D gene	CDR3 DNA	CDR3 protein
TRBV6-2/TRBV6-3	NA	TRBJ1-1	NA	TGTGCCAGCGGCCCCCAACCGAACACTGAAGCTTTCTTT	CASGPQPNTEAFF
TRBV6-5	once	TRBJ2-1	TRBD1	TGTGCCAGCGGTTCGAGACAGGGAAATGTCAATGAGCAGTTCTTC	CASGSRQGNVNEQFF
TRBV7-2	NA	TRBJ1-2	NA	TGTGCCAGCAGCACCCGACAGGAAAACCCCTATGGCTACACCTTC	CASSTRQENPYGYTF
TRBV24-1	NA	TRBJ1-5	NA	TGTGCCACCAGTGACTCCGGGACAACTTATAGCAATCAGCCCCAGCATTTT	CATSDSGTTYSNQPQHF
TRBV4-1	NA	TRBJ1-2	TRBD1	TGCGCCAGCAGCAAGACAGGGGCGGATGGCTACACCTTC	CASSKTGADGYTF
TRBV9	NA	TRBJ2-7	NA	TGTGCCAGCAGCCCCAGCAGCGTAGTGGGGAGACAGTACTTC	CASSPSSVVGRQYF
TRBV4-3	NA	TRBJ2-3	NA	TGCGCCAGCAGCCAAGGGAGTTCTACTAGCACAGATACGCAGTATTTT	CASSQGSSTSTDTQYF
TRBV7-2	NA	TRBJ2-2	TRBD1	TGTGCCAGCGGATCACCGGGGACAGTCACCGGGGAGCTGTTTTTT	CASGSPGTVTGELFF
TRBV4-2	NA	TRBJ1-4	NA	TGTGCCAGCAGCCAAGCCCAGTATAATGAAAAACTGTTTTTT	CASSQAQYNEKLFF
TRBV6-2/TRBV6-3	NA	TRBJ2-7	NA	TGTGCCAGCAGTTACGGCCGGGGAAGCGAGCAGTACTTC	CASSYGRGSEQYF
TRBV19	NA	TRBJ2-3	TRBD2	TGTGCCAGTAGTATGGGACTAGTGGGGACAGATACGCAGTATTTT	CASSMGLVGTDTQYF
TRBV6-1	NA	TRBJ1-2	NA	TGTGCCAGCAGTGAAGCGGGGAGCTATGGCTACACCTTC	CASSEAGSYGYTF
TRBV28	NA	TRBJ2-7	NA	TGTGCCAGCAGTTTAACCCCCTCCTACGAGCAGTACTTC	CASSLTPSYEQYF
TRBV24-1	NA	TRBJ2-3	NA	TGTGCCACCAGTGATACTACCAGGCCGCCCTTCACAGATACGCAGTATTTT	CATSDTTRPPFTDTQYF